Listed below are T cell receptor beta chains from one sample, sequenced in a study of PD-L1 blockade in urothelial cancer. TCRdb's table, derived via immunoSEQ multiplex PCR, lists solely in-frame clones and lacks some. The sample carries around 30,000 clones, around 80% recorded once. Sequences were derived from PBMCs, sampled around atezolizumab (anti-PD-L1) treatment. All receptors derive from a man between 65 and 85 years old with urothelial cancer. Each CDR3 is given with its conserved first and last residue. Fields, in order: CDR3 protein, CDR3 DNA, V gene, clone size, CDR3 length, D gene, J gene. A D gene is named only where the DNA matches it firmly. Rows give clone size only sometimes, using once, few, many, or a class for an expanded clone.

CASASGAPYGYTF TGTGCCTCTGCTTCAGGGGCTCCCTATGGCTACACCTTC TRBV6-1 once 13 NA TRBJ1-2
CASSVGDRRQPQHF TGTGCCAGCAGCGTAGGGGATCGGAGGCAGCCCCAGCATTTT TRBV9 once 14 NA TRBJ1-5
CASSIGAVNPYGYTF TGTGCCAGTAGTATTGGGGCAGTTAATCCCTATGGCTACACCTTC TRBV19 NA 15 NA TRBJ1-2
CAWRPARGTDTQYF TGTGCCTGGAGACCGGCCAGAGGGACAGATACGCAGTATTTT TRBV30 NA 14 NA TRBJ2-3
CASSVGGQGQEKLFF TGTGCCAGCAGCGTCGGGGGACAGGGGCAAGAAAAACTGTTTTTT TRBV5-6 NA 15 TRBD1 TRBJ1-4
CASSPEVGSSNQPQHF TGTGCCAGCAGCCCGGAGGTGGGGTCTTCCAATCAGCCCCAGCATTTT TRBV4-2 NA 16 NA TRBJ1-5
CASAQDIRPGTDTQYF TGTGCCAGCGCCCAGGACATCCGTCCTGGCACAGATACGCAGTATTTT TRBV18 NA 16 NA TRBJ2-3
CASRRAGEGTEAFF TGTGCCAGCAGGAGAGCGGGGGAGGGCACTGAAGCTTTCTTT TRBV19 NA 14 NA TRBJ1-1
CASSFMGGTDYGYTF TGTGCCAGCAGCTTCATGGGGGGAACAGACTATGGCTACACCTTC TRBV11-2 NA 15 NA TRBJ1-2
CASSLKSRAPGEQYF TGCGCCAGCAGCTTAAAGAGCAGGGCCCCGGGCGAGCAGTACTTC TRBV5-1 NA 15 NA TRBJ2-7
CASTIPTGNYGYTF TGTGCCAGCACTATACCGACAGGGAACTATGGCTACACCTTC TRBV28 NA 14 TRBD1 TRBJ1-2
CASSPSAGAFF TGTGCCAGCAGTCCCTCGGCGGGAGCTTTCTTT TRBV28 NA 11 NA TRBJ1-1
CASTHGGANTEAFF TGTGCCAGCACCCACGGGGGGGCGAACACTGAAGCTTTCTTT TRBV28 NA 14 NA TRBJ1-1
CASSPRSSRTDTQYF TGTGCCAGCAGCCCCCGGAGCTCTCGCACAGATACGCAGTATTTT TRBV2 NA 15 NA TRBJ2-3
CASSKEGTGCSSNQPQHF TGTGCCAGCAGCAAAGAAGGGACAGGGTGCTCTTCCAATCAGCCCCAGCATTTT TRBV21-1 few 18 NA TRBJ1-5
CASSSLEETGQETQYF TGTGCCAGCAGCTCCCTGGAGGAGACAGGACAAGAGACCCAGTACTTC TRBV7-9 NA 16 NA TRBJ2-5
CASSPTSVGPDTQYF TGTGCCAGCAGCCCCACTAGCGTAGGCCCAGATACGCAGTATTTT TRBV2 NA 15 TRBD2 TRBJ2-3
CASSPSRTGGVSEKLFF TGTGCCAGCAGCCCCTCCCGGACAGGGGGGGTGAGTGAAAAACTGTTTTTT TRBV7-9 NA 17 TRBD1 TRBJ1-4
CASSLVGGSGELFF TGTGCTAGCAGCTTAGTCGGAGGGAGCGGGGAGCTGTTTTTT TRBV7-7 NA 14 NA TRBJ2-2
CASSSTGTGYGEQFF TGTGCCAGCAGCTCAACCGGGACAGGGTACGGTGAGCAGTTCTTC TRBV7-2 NA 15 TRBD1 TRBJ2-1
CASSINRVSNEKLFF TGTGCCAGTAGTATAAACAGGGTGTCTAATGAAAAACTGTTTTTT TRBV19 NA 15 NA TRBJ1-4
CASSITGSGANVLTF TGCGCCAGCAGCATTACAGGCTCTGGGGCCAACGTCCTGACTTTC TRBV5-1 NA 15 NA TRBJ2-6
CASSLGLASSTDTQYF TGCGCCAGCAGCCTAGGACTAGCCTCTAGCACAGATACGCAGTATTTT TRBV4-3 NA 16 TRBD2 TRBJ2-3
CASGGTTSYGYTF TGTGCCAGCGGGGGGACCACGTCCTATGGCTACACCTTC TRBV5-5 NA 13 NA TRBJ1-2
CASSNSTGGYGYTF TGCGCCAGCAGCAATTCGACAGGGGGGTATGGCTACACCTTC TRBV5-1 NA 14 TRBD1 TRBJ1-2
CASSLSLSYEQYF TGTGCCAGCAGTTTGAGTTTGTCTTACGAGCAGTACTTC TRBV6-6 NA 13 NA TRBJ2-7
CASSQARGELFF TGCGCCAGCAGCCAAGCGCGCGGGGAGCTGTTTTTT TRBV4-3 NA 12 NA TRBJ2-2
CASSPSLQGPQHF TGTGCCAGCAGCCCCTCTTTACAGGGGCCCCAGCATTTT TRBV14 once 13 NA TRBJ1-5